The subject of this entry is one TCR beta chain. Its antigen is not identified. The data are from a study of vaccination and CD4 T cells after COVID-19. Study results and caveats: Reactive clonotype counts went from median about 20 after infection to 38 after vaccination, nonsignificantly. Relatively few convalescent patients and no early post-infection timepoints were analyzed.

This CDR3 has 15 amino acids. V was clipped by 1 base and J by 3 bases, with 12 bases between them. Germline V gene sequence: CDR1 SEHNR, CDR2 FQNEAQ (reference sequence). Stated treatment: approximately nine-day PBMC culture with coronavirus spike peptide pools or control peptides (ViraFEST assay). An Oncomine TCR Beta short-read assay was used to sequence the DNA from cultured CD4+ T cells. TCRdb re-called the PCR reads through MiXCR, storing one row per CDR3 protein. This sample has 8,000 to 9,500 distinct CDR3 sequences, with approximately 56% found just once. The genes are TRBV7-9 and TRBJ2-5; D may be TRBD2 (7 bases). The receptor was isolated from a human donor with COVID-19. This sample comprised cultured CD4+ T cells from blood, obtained after SARS-CoV-2 vaccination. CDR3: CASSLGGGSKETQYF. As DNA, the CDR3 is TGTGCCAGCAGCTTAGGGGGGGGCTCCAAAGAGACCCAGTACTTC.